The sequence of this T cell receptor beta chain was determined in a study of PD-1 blockade in classical Hodgkin lymphoma. Every single patient, without exception, relapsed after autologous stem cell transplantation, and brentuximab vedotin exposure varied. Best responses included complete response and partial response; otherwise, the best response was progressive disease. Study outcomes and limitations: Relapsed/refractory patients reportedly had the lowest baseline TCR diversity, below newly diagnosed patients, who were below healthy donors.

Method: immunoSEQ multiplex PCR; TCRdb's copy keeps in-frame clones and lacks some. Here the sample spans about 13,000 clones, more than 75% being singletons. Concerning this clone: Antigen specificity is unknown.

Germline lookup yields CDR1 LNHDA and CDR2 SQIVND (reference sequence). There are 16 residues in the CDR3. Trimming cost V 7 bases and J 1 base; bases outside gene matches: 8. The V gene is TRBV19, the J gene TRBJ2-4; 9 positions agree with TRBD1. The sequence was obtained from a human donor with classical Hodgkin lymphoma. The source was peripheral blood mononuclear cells (PBMCs), collected at baseline. This chain's CDR3 is CASTAGTGFAKNIQYF. The CDR3 region has the DNA TGTGCCAGTACGGCCGGGACAGGGTTCGCCAAAAACATTCAGTACTTC.